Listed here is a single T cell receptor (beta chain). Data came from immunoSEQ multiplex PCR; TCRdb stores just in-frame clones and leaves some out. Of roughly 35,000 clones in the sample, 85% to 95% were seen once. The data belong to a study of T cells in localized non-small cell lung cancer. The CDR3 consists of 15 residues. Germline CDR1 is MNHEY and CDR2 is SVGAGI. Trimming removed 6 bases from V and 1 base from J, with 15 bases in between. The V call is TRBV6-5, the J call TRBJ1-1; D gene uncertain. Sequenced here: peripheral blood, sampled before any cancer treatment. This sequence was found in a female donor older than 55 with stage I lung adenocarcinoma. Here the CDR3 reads CASSLGPNPNTEAFF. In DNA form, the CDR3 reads TGTGCCAGCAGCCTCGGTCCAAATCCGAACACTGAAGCTTTCTTT.